This note documents a single T cell receptor (beta chain) sequence. Antigen unknown. Sequencing was performed with immunoSEQ multiplex PCR; in TCRdb, only in-frame clones are kept and a portion is missing. Seen here are tens of thousands of clones, around 93% observed once, and the top ten hold under 0.45%. The data originate from a study of graft-versus-host responses after intestinal transplantation. CDR3 length: 15 amino acids. Trimming shortened V by 3 bases and J by 0 bases, and 11 bases separated the two germline ends. Per the germline V gene, CDR1 is SGHTA and CDR2 is FQGNSA. General study results and limits: Peak circulating GvH clone levels were associated with early post-transplant HvG declines. The authors found GvH clones in recipient marrow, some appearing first in ileum or blood.

The sequencing here drew on unstimulated CD4+ T cells sorted from spleen or lymph node cells, taken before transplant. The chain employs TRBV7-2 and TRBJ1-1; possibly TRBD1 for D (5 bases). This clonotype originated in a human donor who was the organ donor for an intestinal transplant. Written as DNA, the CDR3 is TGTGCCAGCAGCTTTCGGGGCAGGGTGAACACTGAAGCTTTCTTT. The encoded protein is CASSFRGRVNTEAFF.